This T cell receptor beta chain was identified during a study of T cells in Graves' hyperthyroidism and ophthalmopathy. CDR1 and CDR2 (germline): MNHEY, SVGEGT. The CDR3 has 16 amino acids. Unmatched junction bases numbered 9, after V lost 6 bases and J lost 5 bases. The diagnoses drew upon clinical symptoms, serum thyroxine and TRAb, thyroid ultrasound and orbital computed tomography. From RNA transcripts, TCR beta CDR3 regions were amplified. HTBI primers drove first-round RT-PCR of the TCR CDR3. TCRdb analysed the multiplex PCR reads with MiXCR anew, one entry per CDR3 protein. The table lists around 600,000 distinct CDR3 sequences, roughly 14% of them singletons.

This receptor was identified in a woman between 50 and 59 years old with Graves' ophthalmopathy. This rearrangement joins TRBV6-2 or TRBV6-3 to TRBJ2-1, with 11 bases identical to TRBD2. What was sequenced was blood. CDR3 in amino acids: CASRSGTSGHNNEQFF. In DNA, the CDR3 is TGTGCCAGCAGGTCAGGGACTAGCGGTCACAACAATGAGCAGTTCTTC.